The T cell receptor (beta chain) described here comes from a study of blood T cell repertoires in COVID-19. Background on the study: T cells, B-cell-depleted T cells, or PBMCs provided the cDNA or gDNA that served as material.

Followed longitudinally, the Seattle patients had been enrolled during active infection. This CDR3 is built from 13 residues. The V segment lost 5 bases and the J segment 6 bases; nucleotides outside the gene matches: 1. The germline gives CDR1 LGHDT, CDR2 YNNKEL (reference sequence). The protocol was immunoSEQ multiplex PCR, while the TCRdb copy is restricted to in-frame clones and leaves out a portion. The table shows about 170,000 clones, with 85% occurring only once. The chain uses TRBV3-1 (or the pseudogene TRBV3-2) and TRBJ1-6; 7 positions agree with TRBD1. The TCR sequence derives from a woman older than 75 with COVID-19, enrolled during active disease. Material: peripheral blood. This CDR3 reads CASSGTANSPLHF. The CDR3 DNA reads TGTGCCAGCAGCGGGACAGCTAATTCACCCCTCCACTTT.